What follows is one T cell receptor (beta chain) and its context. Its specificity is not known. This sample was included in a study of cytomegalovirus exposure and HLA in healthy donors. About the study: The roughly 670 first-cohort repertoires shared a platform with the 100 to 150 validation repertoires, as reported in a later analysis.

Germline trimming cut 6 bases from V and 1 base from J; bases unmatched to any gene: 6. CDR1 is MDHEN and CDR2 is SYDVKM in the germline V gene. CDR3 length equals 17 residues. Whole-study results and caveats: Researchers counted around 170 TCR beta chains as cytomegalovirus-associated. The authors confirmed in vitro that three CMV-associated chains were specific for CMV antigens.

The assay was immunoSEQ multiplex PCR, and TCRdb's table has in-frame clones only and misses some. The sample has under 200,000 clones, 86% seen once. The sequencing sample was made of PBMCs. This clonotype was obtained from a woman aged 25-40 years in good health and CMV-seronegative. The chain employs TRBV28 and TRBJ2-3; 14 bases match TRBD2. The CDR3 sequence is CASRGTSGRSGTDTQYF. DNA of the CDR3: TGTGCCAGCAGAGGGACTAGCGGGAGATCGGGCACAGATACGCAGTATTTT.